Each of the 12 T cell receptor beta chains below was sequenced from the same sample in a study of early T cells in non-severe SARS-CoV-2 infection. TCRdb recomputed calls from the 5' RACE reads with MiXCR, one row per CDR3 protein. The sample carries approximately 30,000 distinct CDR3 sequences, roughly 6.6% recorded once. The sample was whole blood. The receptors stem from an adult who was a healthcare worker with PCR-confirmed SARS-CoV-2 infection or an uninfected control (not recorded which).

This clonotype appeared many times. The V gene is TRBV6-2 or TRBV6-3, the J gene TRBJ2-1; D tentatively fits TRBD1 or TRBD2 (5 bases each). CDR3 length equals 15 residues. The germline V gene encodes CDR1 MNHEY and CDR2 SVGEGT. Trimming shortened V by 4 bases and J by 6 bases, and 16 bases separated the two germline ends. CDR3 amino acids: CASSSWDPTRNEQFF. In DNA form, the CDR3 reads TGTGCCAGCAGTTCTTGGGACCCGACCCGCAATGAGCAGTTCTTC.

The rearrangement uses TRBV29-1 and TRBJ2-2, with D perhaps given as TRBD1 or TRBD2 (5 bases each). The CDR3 runs 14 residues. Deletions cut 1 base from V and 7 bases from J, with 13 bases between. The V gene's germline CDR1 is SQVTM and CDR2 ANQGSEA. The CDR3 region has the DNA TGCAGCGTTGAAGTGATGGGGGTCCACGGGGAGCTGTTTTTT. Protein product: CSVEVMGVHGELFF.

The chain joins TRBV11-3 to TRBJ1-2, with D hard to call. CDR1 and CDR2 from the germline V gene are SGHNT and YENEEA. This CDR3 has 13 amino acids. V gave up 1 base and J gave up 9 bases, with 12 bases separating them. CDR3: CASSLGQRRRYTF. For the CDR3, the DNA is TGTGCCAGCAGCTTAGGGCAGAGAAGGCGCTACACCTTC.

This clonotype occurred many times. The chain recombines TRBV20-1 with TRBJ2-7; D is ambiguous. The CDR3 runs to 11 residues. V was shortened by 1 base and J by 7 bases, with 8 bases between the two germline ends. The germline gives CDR1 DFQATT, CDR2 SNEGSKA (reference sequence). This chain's CDR3 is CSARGPLEQYF. The DNA of the CDR3 is TGCAGTGCTAGAGGACCCCTAGAGCAGTACTTC.

This clonotype was detected many times. This chain joins TRBV20-1 and TRBJ1-2; TRBD1 might be the D (6 bases). The CDR3 consists of 13 residues. Trimming shortened V by 6 bases and J by 7 bases, and 18 bases separated the two germline ends. Per germline, CDR1 DFQATT and CDR2 SNEGSKA (reference sequence). CDR3 sequence (DNA): TGCAGTGCCCAACTAGAACAGGGTTCTGGCTACACCTTC. Protein: CSAQLEQGSGYTF.

This clonotype was counted many times. The rearrangement uses TRBV19 and TRBJ2-2; 13 nucleotides agree with TRBD2. Trimming cost V 7 bases and J 0 bases; bases outside gene matches: 2. Germline CDR1 and CDR2: LNHDA and SQIVND (reference sequence). This CDR3 has 16 residues. Written as DNA, the CDR3 is TGTGCCAGTATGACTAGCGGGAGGCCGAACACCGGGGAGCTGTTTTTT. This encodes CASMTSGRPNTGELFF.

The chain uses TRBV7-8 and TRBJ1-6, with no clear D. V lost 1 base and J 2 bases, leaving 9 bases between the germline ends. The CDR3 length is 16 residues. Germline CDR1 and CDR2: SGHVS and FQNEAQ. The CDR3 region is CASSLEGQTYNSPLHF. CDR3 coding DNA: TGTGCCAGCAGCTTAGAAGGGCAGACCTATAATTCACCCCTCCACTTT.

This clonotype has at least ten counts. The rearrangement links TRBV6-1 to TRBJ2-1, with TRBD2 as a possible D gene (6 bases). Germline V gene lookup returns CDR1 MNHNS and CDR2 SASEGT. The CDR3 length is 15 residues. Trimming took 2 bases from V and 7 from J, leaving 15 bases between them. CDR3: CASSELVGSGNEQFF. The CDR3 coding sequence is TGTGCCAGCAGTGAATTAGTCGGGAGTGGAAATGAGCAGTTCTTC.

This clonotype was recorded at least ten times. The rearrangement links TRBV19 to TRBJ2-7; D may be TRBD1 or TRBD2 (6 bases each). The CDR3 is made up of 15 amino acids. V was shortened by 0 bases and J by 2 bases, with 11 bases between the two germline ends. Germline CDR1 LNHDA, CDR2 SQIVND (reference sequence). CDR3 coding DNA: TGTGCCAGTAGTATAGACCCCGGGGGCGCCTACGAGCAGTACTTC. This encodes CASSIDPGGAYEQYF.

This clonotype has only a few counts. The rearrangement joins TRBV21-1 to TRBJ2-3; the listed D gene, TRBD1, was not tested against the DNA. TRBV21-1 is termed a pseudogene. The CDR3 consists of 17 residues. In DNA form, the CDR3 reads TGTGCCAGCAGCAAAGTGGACAGGCCCGAGTTCACAGATACGCAGTATTTT. Translated: CASSKVDRPEFTDTQYF.

By proportion, this clonotype is medium-sized. The rearrangement joins TRBV7-2 to TRBJ2-1, with TRBD1 identical over 9 bases. The germline CDR1 and CDR2 sequences are SGHTA and FQGNSA. With V trimmed by 0 bases and J by 5 bases, 5 bases remained unmatched. The CDR3 is made up of 16 amino acids. The CDR3 reads CASSLARGTGNNEQFF. CDR3 nucleotides: TGTGCCAGCAGCTTAGCGCGGGGGACAGGGAACAATGAGCAGTTCTTC.

This clonotype has ten or more counts. V usage is TRBV20-1 and J usage is TRBJ1-1; no reliable D call. Trimming cost V 3 bases and J 0 bases, with 11 bases left between them. Per germline, CDR1 DFQATT and CDR2 SNEGSKA (reference sequence). This CDR3 has 14 amino acids. The CDR3 protein is CSASNQPMNTEAFF. Here the CDR3 DNA reads TGCAGTGCTAGTAACCAGCCAATGAACACTGAAGCTTTCTTT.